The rows below give T cell receptor beta chains drawn from one sample of a study of T cells in localized non-small cell lung cancer. Assay: immunoSEQ multiplex PCR; the TCRdb copy retains only in-frame clones and omits some. The sample contains about 91,000 clones, 87% of which appear only once. The sample here was peripheral blood, taken before any cancer treatment. The source of these receptors is a man aged 35-69 years with stage I squamous cell lung carcinoma. The CDR3 runs from the conserved cysteine through the conserved F or W. D genes are given only for firm matches. Clone size appears in some rows only: once, few, many, or a class for an expanded clone.

>.|TRBJ1-5|TRBV21-1|.
TGTGCCAGCAGCACCCCCCGGGAGCAGTACTACAATCAGCCCCAGCATTTT
CASSTPREQYYNQPQHF
>.|TRBJ1-1|TRBV6-1|.
TGTGCCAGCAGTGAATCCGGAGAGTGGGGCACTGAAGCTTTCTTT
CASSESGEWGTEAFF
>TRBD1|TRBJ1-2|TRBV28|.
TGTGCCAGCAGTTCCCCCACAGGGGGGGAGGGTGGCTACACCTTC
CASSSPTGGEGGYTF
>.|TRBJ2-1|TRBV6-6|.
TGTGCCAGCAGCCCTACCAGGGGAGGCCGAAACAATGAGCAGTTCTTC
CASSPTRGGRNNEQFF
>.|TRBJ2-3|TRBV5-5|.
TGTGCCAGCTGCCCTAGTCCAGGGGTAACAGATACGCAGTATTTT
CASCPSPGVTDTQYF
>.|TRBJ2-2|TRBV7-8|.
TGTGCCAGCAGCCCCGACTCGGGAACCGGGGAGCTGTTTTTT
CASSPDSGTGELFF
>.|TRBJ2-7|TRBV9|.
TGTGCCAGCAGCGTAGCGTCAGGCCGCACCTACGAGCAGTACTTC
CASSVASGRTYEQYF
>.|TRBJ1-1|TRBV5-6|few
TGTGCCAGCAGCTTGGCCGCACAGGGGAACACTGAAGCTTTCTTT
CASSLAAQGNTEAFF
>.|TRBJ1-3|TRBV7-9|.
TGTGCCAGCAGCTTAGGAGGTTACTCTGGAAACACCATATATTTT
CASSLGGYSGNTIYF
>.|TRBJ2-1|TRBV5-5|.
TGTGCCAGCAGCTTGATTAATGAGCAGTTCTTC
CASSLINEQFF
>TRBD1|TRBJ1-5|TRBV19|once
TGTGCCAGTAGTCGCACGGGACAGGCTAGCAATCAGCCCCAGCATTTT
CASSRTGQASNQPQHF
>.|TRBJ2-5|TRBV5-1|.
TGCGCCAGCAGAGAACAGGGAGAGACCCAGTACTTC
CASREQGETQYF
>TRBD1|TRBJ1-1|TRBV4-1|.
TGCGCCAGCAGACCCAGACAGGGTCAGCAAAACACTGAAGCTTTCTTT
CASRPRQGQQNTEAFF
>.|TRBJ2-5|TRBV14|.
TGTGCCAGCAGCCGTGACCGACAAGAGACCCAGTACTTC
CASSRDRQETQYF
>.|TRBJ1-1|TRBV4-1|.
TGCGCCAGCAGCCAAGCCTCTCTTGGGGGAACTGAAGCTTTCTTT
CASSQASLGGTEAFF
>TRBD1|TRBJ2-1|TRBV5-1|.
TGCGCCAGCAGCTTGTATTCCGGACAGGGGGCAGTTTTTAGCAATGAGCAGTTCTTC
CASSLYSGQGAVFSNEQFF
>.|TRBJ2-1|TRBV27|.
TGTGCCAGCAGTCCGCGAGCAGGACGGCACAATGAGCAGTTCTTC
CASSPRAGRHNEQFF
>.|TRBJ2-3|TRBV9|.
TGTGCCAGCAGCGTAGTAGGCCTCCCGCACGTTACAGATACGCAGTATTTT
CASSVVGLPHVTDTQYF
>TRBD1|TRBJ2-3|TRBV5-1|.
TGCGCCAGCAGCCAGGGACAGACCACAGATACGCAGTATTTT
CASSQGQTTDTQYF
>TRBD2|TRBJ2-1|TRBV2|.
TGTGCCAGCAGTGATTTAAGGACTAGCGGGACCAATGAGCAGTTCTTC
CASSDLRTSGTNEQFF
>TRBD2|TRBJ2-1|TRBV4-2|once
TGTGCCAGCAGCGAAGTGTCCCTAGCGGGGGTCTACAATGAGCAGTTCTTC
CASSEVSLAGVYNEQFF